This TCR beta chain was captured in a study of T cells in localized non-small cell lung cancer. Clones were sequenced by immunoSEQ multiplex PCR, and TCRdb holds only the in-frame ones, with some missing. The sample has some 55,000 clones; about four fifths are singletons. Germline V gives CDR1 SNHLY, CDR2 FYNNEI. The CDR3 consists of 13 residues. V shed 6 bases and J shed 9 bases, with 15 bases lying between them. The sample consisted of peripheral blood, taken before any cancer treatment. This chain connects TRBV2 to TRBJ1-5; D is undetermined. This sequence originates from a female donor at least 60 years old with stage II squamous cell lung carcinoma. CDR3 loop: CASSGNPSGPQHF. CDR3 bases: TGTGCCAGCAGCGGCAATCCCTCGGGGCCCCAGCATTTT.